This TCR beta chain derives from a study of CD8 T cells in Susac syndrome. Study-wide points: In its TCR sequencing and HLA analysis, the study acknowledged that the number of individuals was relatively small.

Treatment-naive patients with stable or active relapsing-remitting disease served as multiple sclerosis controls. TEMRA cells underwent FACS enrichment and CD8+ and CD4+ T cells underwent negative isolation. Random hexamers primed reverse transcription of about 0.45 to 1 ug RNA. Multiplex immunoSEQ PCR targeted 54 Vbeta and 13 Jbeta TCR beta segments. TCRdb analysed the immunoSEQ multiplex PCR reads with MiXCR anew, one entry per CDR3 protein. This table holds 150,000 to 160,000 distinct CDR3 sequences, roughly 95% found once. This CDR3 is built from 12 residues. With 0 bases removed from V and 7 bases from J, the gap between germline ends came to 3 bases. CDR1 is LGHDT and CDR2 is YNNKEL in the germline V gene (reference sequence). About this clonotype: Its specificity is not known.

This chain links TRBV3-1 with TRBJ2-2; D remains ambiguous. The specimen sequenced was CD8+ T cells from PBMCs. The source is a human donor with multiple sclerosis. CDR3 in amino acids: CASSQEVGELFF. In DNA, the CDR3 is TGTGCCAGCAGCCAAGAAGTCGGGGAGCTGTTTTTT.